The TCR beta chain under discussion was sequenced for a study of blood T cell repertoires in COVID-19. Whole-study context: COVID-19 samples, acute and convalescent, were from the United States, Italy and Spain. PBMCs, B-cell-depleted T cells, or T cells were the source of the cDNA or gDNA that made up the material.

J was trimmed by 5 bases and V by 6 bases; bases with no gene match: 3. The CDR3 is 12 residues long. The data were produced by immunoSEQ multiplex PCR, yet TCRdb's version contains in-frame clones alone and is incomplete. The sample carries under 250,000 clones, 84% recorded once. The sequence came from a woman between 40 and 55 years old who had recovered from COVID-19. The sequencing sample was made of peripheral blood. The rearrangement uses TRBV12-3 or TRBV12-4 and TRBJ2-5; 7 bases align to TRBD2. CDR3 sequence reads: CASRRGGETQYF. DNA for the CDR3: TGTGCCAGCAGACGGGGAGGGGAGACCCAGTACTTC.